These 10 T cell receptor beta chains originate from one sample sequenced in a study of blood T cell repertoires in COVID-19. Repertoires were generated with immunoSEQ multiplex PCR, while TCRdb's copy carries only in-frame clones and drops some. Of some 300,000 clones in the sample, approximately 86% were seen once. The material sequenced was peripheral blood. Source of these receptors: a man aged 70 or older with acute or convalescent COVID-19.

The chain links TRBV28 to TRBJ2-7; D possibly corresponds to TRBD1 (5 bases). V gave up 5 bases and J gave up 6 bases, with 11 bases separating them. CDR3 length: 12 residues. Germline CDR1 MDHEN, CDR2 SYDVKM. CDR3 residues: CASSPQGFEQYF. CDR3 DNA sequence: TGTGCCAGCAGTCCCCAGGGATTCGAGCAGTACTTC.

The chain's CDR3 is CASSPRQLTDTQYF. In nucleotides, the CDR3 is TGTGCCAGCAGCCCACGACAGTTGACAGATACGCAGTATTTT. This rearrangement joins TRBV7-2 to TRBJ2-3, with D possibly being TRBD1 (5 bases). Trimming left V 5 bases short and J 3 bases short, with 12 bases between. CDR3 length: 14 residues. The germline gives CDR1 SGHTA, CDR2 FQGNSA.

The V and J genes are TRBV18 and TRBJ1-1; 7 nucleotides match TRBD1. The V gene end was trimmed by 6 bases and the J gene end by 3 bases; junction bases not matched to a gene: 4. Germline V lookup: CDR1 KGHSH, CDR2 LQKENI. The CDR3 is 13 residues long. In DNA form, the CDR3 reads TGTGCCAGCTCGCCTACAGGGGACACTGAAGCTTTCTTT. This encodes CASSPTGDTEAFF.

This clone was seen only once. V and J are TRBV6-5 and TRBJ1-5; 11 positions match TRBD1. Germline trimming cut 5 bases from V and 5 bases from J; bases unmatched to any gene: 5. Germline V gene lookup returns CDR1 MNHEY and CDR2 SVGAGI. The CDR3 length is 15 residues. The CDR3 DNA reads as TGTGCCAGCAGTATGATGGGACAGGGGGATCAGCCCCAGCATTTT. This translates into CASSMMGQGDQPQHF.

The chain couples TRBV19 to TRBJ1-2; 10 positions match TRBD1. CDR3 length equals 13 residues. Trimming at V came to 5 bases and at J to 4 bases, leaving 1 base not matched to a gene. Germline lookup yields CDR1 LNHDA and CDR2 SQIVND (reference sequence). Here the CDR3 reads CASSGTGAYGYTF. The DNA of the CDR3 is TGTGCCAGTAGTGGGACAGGGGCCTATGGCTACACCTTC.

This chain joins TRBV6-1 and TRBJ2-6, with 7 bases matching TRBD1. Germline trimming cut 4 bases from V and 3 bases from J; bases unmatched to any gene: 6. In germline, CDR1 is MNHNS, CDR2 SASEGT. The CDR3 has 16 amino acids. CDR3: CASSVKTGDGANVLTF. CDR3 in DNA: TGTGCCAGCAGTGTAAAAACAGGGGATGGGGCCAACGTCCTGACTTTC.

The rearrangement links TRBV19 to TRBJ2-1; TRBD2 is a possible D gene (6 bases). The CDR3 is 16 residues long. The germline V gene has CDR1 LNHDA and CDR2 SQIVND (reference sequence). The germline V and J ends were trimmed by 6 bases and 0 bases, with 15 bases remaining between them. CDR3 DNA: TGTGCCAGTAGCCCGGTAGCGGAAAGCTCCTACAATGAGCAGTTCTTC. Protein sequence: CASSPVAESSYNEQFF.

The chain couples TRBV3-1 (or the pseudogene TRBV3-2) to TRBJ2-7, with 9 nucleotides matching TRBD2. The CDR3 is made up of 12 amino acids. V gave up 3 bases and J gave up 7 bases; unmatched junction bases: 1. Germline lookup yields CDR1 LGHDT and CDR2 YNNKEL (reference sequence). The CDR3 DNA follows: TGTGCCAGCAGCCACCTAGCGGGGGAGCAGTACTTC. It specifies CASSHLAGEQYF.

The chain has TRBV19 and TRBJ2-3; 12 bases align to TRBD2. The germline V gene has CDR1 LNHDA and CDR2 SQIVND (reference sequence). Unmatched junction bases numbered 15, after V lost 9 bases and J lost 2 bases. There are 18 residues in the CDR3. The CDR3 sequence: CASTGSRTSGVYTDTQYF. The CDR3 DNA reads TGTGCCAGCACCGGTTCCCGGACTAGCGGGGTGTACACAGATACGCAGTATTTT.

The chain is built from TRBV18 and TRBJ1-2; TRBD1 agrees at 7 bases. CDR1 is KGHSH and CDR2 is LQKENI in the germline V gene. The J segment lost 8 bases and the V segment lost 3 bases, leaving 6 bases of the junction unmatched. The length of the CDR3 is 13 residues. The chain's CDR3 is CASSPQGGTGYTF. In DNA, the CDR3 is TGTGCCAGCTCACCGCAGGGGGGAACCGGCTACACCTTC.